This T cell receptor beta chain was obtained from a study of metastatic and nonmetastatic thyroid tumors. Study-wide background: Where malignant and benign thyroid patients were concerned, repertoires were compared across blood and tumor or nodule tissue.

Regarding the study as a whole: Patients with malignant thyroid tumors reportedly had significantly higher TCR beta diversity than those with benign nodules, in blood and tumor.

The entire patient cohort was treatment-naive prior to thyroid surgery. TCRdb re-called clones from the PCR reads using MiXCR. This table holds 7,000 or so clones, approximately 35% found once. Note on this clone: Its antigen is unknown.

V was pared by 2 bases and J by 6 bases, with 10 bases between. The V gene's germline CDR1 is MNHEY and CDR2 SVGAGI. CDR3 length: 13 amino acids. Input material: tumor tissue. This receptor was identified in a female donor with papillary thyroid cancer or a benign thyroid nodule (not recorded which). Some clones in this sample may be carry-over from other donors' samples. The gene calls are TRBV6-5 and TRBJ1-2; D ambiguous. CDR3 coding DNA: TGTGCCAGCAGTTACGAGGCATGGGATGGCTACACCTTC. Translating gives CASSYEAWDGYTF.